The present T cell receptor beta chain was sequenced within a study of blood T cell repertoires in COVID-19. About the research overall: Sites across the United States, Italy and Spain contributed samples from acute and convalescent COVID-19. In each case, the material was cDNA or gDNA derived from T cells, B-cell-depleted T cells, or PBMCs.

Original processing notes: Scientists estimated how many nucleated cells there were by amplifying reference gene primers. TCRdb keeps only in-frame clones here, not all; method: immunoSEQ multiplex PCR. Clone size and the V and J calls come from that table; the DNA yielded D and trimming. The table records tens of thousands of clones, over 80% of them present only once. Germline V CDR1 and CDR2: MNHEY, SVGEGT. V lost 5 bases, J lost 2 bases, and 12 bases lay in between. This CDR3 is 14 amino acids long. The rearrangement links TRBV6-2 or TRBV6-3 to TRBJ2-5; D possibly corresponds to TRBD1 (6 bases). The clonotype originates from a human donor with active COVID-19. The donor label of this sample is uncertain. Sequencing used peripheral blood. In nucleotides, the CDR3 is TGTGCCAGCAGTACCTTGGACAGACAAGAGACCCAGTACTTC. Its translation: CASSTLDRQETQYF.